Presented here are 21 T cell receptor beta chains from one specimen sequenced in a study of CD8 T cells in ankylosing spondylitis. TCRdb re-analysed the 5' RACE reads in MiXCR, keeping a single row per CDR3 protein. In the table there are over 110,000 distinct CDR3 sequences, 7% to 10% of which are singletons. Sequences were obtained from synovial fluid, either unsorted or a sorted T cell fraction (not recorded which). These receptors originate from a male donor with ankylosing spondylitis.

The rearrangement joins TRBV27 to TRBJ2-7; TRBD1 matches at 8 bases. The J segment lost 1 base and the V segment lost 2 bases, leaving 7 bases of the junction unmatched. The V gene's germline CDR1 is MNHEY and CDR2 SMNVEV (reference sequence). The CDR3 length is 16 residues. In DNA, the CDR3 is TGTGCCAGCAGTTTAAGCCGGGACAGGTTTTCCTACGAGCAGTACTTC. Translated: CASSLSRDRFSYEQYF.

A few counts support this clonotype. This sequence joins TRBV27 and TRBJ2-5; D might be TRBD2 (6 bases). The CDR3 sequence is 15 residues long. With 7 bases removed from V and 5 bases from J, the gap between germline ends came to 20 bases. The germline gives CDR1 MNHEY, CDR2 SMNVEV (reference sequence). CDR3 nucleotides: TGTGCCAGCAACCGAAATAGAGGAGGGGTGGAGACCCAGTACTTC. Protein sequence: CASNRNRGGVETQYF.

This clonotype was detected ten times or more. CDR3 coding DNA: TGCAGCGTGCACAGGGGCGCTGGAAACACCATATATTTT. Encoded protein: CSVHRGAGNTIYF. The rearrangement links TRBV29-1 to TRBJ1-3; TRBD1 aligns across 7 bases. The CDR3 spans 13 residues. From germline, CDR1 is SQVTM and CDR2 ANQGSEA. V shed 6 bases, J shed 2 bases, and the junction held 4 bases outside the gene matches. Variable domain in full (rest from reference TRBV29-1 and TRBJ1-3): SAVISQKPSRDICQRGTSLTIQCQVDSQVTMMFWYRQQPGQSLTLIATANQGSEATYESGFVIDKFPISRPNLTFSTLTVSNMSPEDSSIYLCSVHRGAGNTIYFGEGSWLTVV.

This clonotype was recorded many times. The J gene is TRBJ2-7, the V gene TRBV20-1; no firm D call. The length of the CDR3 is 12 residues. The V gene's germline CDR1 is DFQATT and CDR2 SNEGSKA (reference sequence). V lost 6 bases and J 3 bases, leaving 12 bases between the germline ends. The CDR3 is CSAPRQDYEQYF. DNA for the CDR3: TGCAGTGCCCCGAGACAAGACTACGAGCAGTACTTC.

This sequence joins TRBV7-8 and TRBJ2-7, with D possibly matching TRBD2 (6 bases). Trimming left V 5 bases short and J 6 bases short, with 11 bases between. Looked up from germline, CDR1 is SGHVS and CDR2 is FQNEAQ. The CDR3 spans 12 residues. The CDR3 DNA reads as TGTGCCAGCAGCCAAGGACTATTCGAGCAGTACTTC. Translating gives CASSQGLFEQYF.

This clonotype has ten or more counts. The CDR3 spells CATSRDKVYEQYF. As DNA, the CDR3 is TGTGCCACCAGCAGAGATAAAGTTTACGAGCAGTACTTC. The rearrangement links TRBV15 to TRBJ2-7; the D is unclear. CDR3 length: 13 residues. Trimming stripped 0 bases from V and 4 bases from J, with 7 bases between. The germline gives CDR1 LNHNV, CDR2 YYDKDF (reference sequence).

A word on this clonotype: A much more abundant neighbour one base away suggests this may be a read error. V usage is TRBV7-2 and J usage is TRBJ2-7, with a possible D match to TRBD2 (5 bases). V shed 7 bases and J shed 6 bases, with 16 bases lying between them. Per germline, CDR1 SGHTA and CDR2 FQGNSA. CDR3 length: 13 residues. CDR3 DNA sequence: TGTGCCAGCACCCCGGTCTGGGAGAGCGAGCAGTACTTC. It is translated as CASTPVWESEQYF.

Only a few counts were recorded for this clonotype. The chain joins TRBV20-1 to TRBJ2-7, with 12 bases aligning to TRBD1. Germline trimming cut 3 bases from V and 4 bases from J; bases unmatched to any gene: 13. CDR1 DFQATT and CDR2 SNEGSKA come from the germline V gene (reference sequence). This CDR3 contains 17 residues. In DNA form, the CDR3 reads TGCAGTGCTAGGGGGACAGGGGGCGGATTTGGGGGTTACGAGCAGTACTTC. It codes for CSARGTGGGFGGYEQYF.

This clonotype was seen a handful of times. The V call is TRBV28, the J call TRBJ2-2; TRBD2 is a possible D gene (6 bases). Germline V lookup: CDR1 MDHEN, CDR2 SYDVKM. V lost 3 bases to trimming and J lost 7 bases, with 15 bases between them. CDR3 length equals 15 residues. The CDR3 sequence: CASSLAGRHIGELFF. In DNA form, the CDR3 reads TGTGCCAGCAGTTTGGCGGGACGACATATCGGGGAGCTGTTTTTT.

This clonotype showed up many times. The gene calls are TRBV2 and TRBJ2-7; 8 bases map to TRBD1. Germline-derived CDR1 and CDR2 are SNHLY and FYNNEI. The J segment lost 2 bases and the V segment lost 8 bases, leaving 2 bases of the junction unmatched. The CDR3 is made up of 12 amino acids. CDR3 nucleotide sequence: TGTGCCAGCTGGGACAGGACCTACGAGCAGTACTTC. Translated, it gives CASWDRTYEQYF.

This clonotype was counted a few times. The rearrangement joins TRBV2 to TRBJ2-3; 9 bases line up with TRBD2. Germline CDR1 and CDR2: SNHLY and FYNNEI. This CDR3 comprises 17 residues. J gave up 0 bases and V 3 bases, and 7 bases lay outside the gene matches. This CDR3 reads CASSDGRLAGSTDTQYF. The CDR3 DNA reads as TGTGCCAGCAGTGATGGGCGTCTAGCGGGGAGCACAGATACGCAGTATTTT.

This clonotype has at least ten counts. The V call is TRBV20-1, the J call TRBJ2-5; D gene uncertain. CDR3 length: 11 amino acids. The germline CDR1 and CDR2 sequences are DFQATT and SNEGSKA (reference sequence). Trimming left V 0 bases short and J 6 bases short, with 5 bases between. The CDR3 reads CSARDLKTQYF. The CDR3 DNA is TGCAGTGCTAGAGATCTGAAGACCCAGTACTTC.

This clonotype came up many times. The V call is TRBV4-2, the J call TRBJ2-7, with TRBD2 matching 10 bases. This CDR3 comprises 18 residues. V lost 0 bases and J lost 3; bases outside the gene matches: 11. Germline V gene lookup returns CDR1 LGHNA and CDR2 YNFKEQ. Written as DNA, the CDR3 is TGTGCCAGCAGCCAAGATCACCTCGGACTAGCGGCCGGCTACGAGCAGTACTTC. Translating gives CASSQDHLGLAAGYEQYF.

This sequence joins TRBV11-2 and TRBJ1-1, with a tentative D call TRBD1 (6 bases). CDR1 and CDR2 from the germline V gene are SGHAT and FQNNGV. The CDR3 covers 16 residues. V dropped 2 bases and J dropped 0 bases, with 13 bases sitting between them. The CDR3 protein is CASSLRPRTVNTEAFF. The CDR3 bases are TGTGCCAGCAGCTTACGCCCACGGACAGTGAACACTGAAGCTTTCTTT.

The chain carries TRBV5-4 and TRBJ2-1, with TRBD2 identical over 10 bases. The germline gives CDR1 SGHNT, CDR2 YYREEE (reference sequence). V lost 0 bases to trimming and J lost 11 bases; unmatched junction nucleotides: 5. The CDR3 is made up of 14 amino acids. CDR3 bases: TGTGCCAGCAGCTTGGAGCGGGAGGGCCTGAAGCAGTTCTTC. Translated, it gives CASSLEREGLKQFF. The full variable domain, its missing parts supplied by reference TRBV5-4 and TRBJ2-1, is ETGVTQSPTHLIKTRGQQVTLRCSSQSGHNTVSWYQQALGQGPQFIFQYYREEENGRGNFPPRFSGLQFPNYSSELNVNALELDDSALYLCASSLEREGLKQFFGPGTRLTVL.

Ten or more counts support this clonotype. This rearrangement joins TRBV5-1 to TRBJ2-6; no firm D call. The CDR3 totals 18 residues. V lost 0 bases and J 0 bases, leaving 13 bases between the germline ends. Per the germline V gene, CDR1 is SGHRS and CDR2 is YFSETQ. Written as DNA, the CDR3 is TGCGCCAGCAGCTTGGCCGGTGACACCATCTCTGGGGCCAACGTCCTGACTTTC. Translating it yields CASSLAGDTISGANVLTF.

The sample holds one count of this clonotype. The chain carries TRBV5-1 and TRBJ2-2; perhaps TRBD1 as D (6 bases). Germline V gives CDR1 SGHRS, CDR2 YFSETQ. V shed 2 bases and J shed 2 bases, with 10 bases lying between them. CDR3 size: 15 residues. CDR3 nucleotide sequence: TGCGCCAGCAGCTTTCGGACAGACAACACCGGGGAGCTGTTTTTT. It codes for CASSFRTDNTGELFF.

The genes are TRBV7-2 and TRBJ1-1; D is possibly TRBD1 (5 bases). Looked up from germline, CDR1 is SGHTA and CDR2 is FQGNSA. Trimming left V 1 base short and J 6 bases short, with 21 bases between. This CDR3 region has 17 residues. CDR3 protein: CASSLVSLPRDGAEAFF. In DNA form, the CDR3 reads TGTGCCAGCAGCTTAGTTTCGTTACCACGGGACGGGGCTGAAGCTTTCTTT.

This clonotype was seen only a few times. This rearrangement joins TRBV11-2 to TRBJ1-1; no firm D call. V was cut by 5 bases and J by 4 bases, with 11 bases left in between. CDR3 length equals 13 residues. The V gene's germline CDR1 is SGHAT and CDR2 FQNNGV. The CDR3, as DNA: TGTGCCAGCAGCCCGGCGCGGGGCACTGAAGCTTTCTTT. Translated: CASSPARGTEAFF.

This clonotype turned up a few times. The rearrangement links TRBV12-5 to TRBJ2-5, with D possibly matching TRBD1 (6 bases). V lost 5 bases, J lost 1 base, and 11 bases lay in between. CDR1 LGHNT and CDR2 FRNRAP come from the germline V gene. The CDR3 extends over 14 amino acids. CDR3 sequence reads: CASGLDSRQETQYF. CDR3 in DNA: TGTGCTAGTGGTCTGGACAGTCGCCAAGAGACCCAGTACTTC.

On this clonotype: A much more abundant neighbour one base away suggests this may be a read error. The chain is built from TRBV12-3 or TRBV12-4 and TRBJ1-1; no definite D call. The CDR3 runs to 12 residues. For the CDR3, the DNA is TGTGCCAGCAGTTCCCAGGCAACTGAAGCTCTCTTT. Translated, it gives CASSSQATEALF.